This T cell receptor beta chain is drawn from a study of OX40 agonist ivuxolimab in advanced cancers. As for the study in general: Aged about 20 to 85 with a mean of 60 years, they were 75% to 85% male.

Trimming removed 6 bases from V and 0 bases from J, with 17 bases in between. Germline V CDR1 and CDR2: SGHRS, YFSETQ. There are 16 residues in the CDR3. TCRdb keeps only in-frame clones here, not all; method: immunoSEQ multiplex PCR. The table records around 72,000 clones, around 86% of them present only once. The specimen comprised CD4+ or CD8+ T cells sorted from blood, sampled in a trial of the OX40 agonist ivuxolimab. The rearrangement uses TRBV5-1 and TRBJ2-3; D tentatively fits TRBD1 or TRBD2 (5 bases each). The clonotype comes from an adult with an advanced solid tumor such as melanoma, head and neck, liver or kidney cancer. The CDR3 loop is CASTLGTRGSTDTQYF. Here the CDR3 DNA reads TGCGCCAGCACCCTTGGGACCCGGGGTAGCACAGATACGCAGTATTTT.